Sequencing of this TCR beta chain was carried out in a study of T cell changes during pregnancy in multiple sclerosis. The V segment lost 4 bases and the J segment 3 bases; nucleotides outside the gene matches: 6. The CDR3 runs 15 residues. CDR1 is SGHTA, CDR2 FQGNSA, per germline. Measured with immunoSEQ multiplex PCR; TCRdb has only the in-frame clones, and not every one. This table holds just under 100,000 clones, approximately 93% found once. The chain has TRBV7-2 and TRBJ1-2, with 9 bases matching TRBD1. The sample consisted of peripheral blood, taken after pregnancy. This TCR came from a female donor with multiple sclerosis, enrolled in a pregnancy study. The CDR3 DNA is TGTGCCAGCAGCTCGGGACAGGGCTTCTACTATGGCTACACCTTC. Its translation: CASSSGQGFYYGYTF.